The rows below give T cell receptor beta chains drawn from one sample of a study of cytomegalovirus exposure and HLA in healthy donors. Produced via immunoSEQ multiplex PCR; TCRdb's table is partial and in-frame only. The table shows about 140,000 clones, with almost 80% occurring only once. The material sequenced was PBMCs. The source of these receptors is a man aged 18 to 35 in good health and CMV-seronegative. CDR3s include the opening cysteine and the closing phenylalanine or tryptophan. Fields, in order: clone size, D gene, V gene, J gene, CDR3 DNA, CDR3 protein. D genes are given only for firm matches. Only some rows state a clone size, as once, few, many or a class for expanded clones.

size: NA; D: TRBD1; V: TRBV18; J: TRBJ1-2; DNA: TGTGCCAGCTCACCACTCCCCTTCATTAGGGACAGGCTCTATGGCTACACCTTC; CDR3: CASSPLPFIRDRLYGYTF
size: NA; D: NA; V: TRBV7-9; J: TRBJ2-3; DNA: TGTGCCAGCAGCTTCCCAGGGCTAGATCCCACAGATACGCAGTATTTT; CDR3: CASSFPGLDPTDTQYF
size: NA; D: NA; V: TRBV6-1; J: TRBJ2-7; DNA: TGTGCCAGCAGTCAGGACAGCCAGAAAATCTACGAGCAGTACTTC; CDR3: CASSQDSQKIYEQYF
size: NA; D: NA; V: TRBV5-1; J: TRBJ2-6; DNA: TGCGCCAGCAGCCTCGCTGGGGCCAACGTCCCGACTTTC; CDR3: CASSLAGANVPTF
size: NA; D: NA; V: TRBV13; J: TRBJ1-5; DNA: TGTGCCAGCAGCAAGGGGCAGCGGGGGGTCAATCAGCCCCAGCATTTT; CDR3: CASSKGQRGVNQPQHF
size: NA; D: TRBD1; V: TRBV25-1; J: TRBJ1-5; DNA: TGTGCCAGCAGTGAATTGGTGGACAGGGCGATTGGGCCCCAGCATTTT; CDR3: CASSELVDRAIGPQHF
size: once; D: NA; V: TRBV7-8; J: TRBJ1-1; DNA: TGTGCCAGCAGCTTTTCAGGGAACACTGAAGCTTTCTTT; CDR3: CASSFSGNTEAFF
size: few; D: TRBD1; V: TRBV7-2; J: TRBJ1-2; DNA: TGTGCCAGCAGCGTAGACAGGGTTAACTATGGCTACACCTTC; CDR3: CASSVDRVNYGYTF
size: NA; D: NA; V: TRBV2; J: TRBJ1-5; DNA: TGTGCCAGCAGTGTAACAGGGACTCAGCCCCAGCATTTT; CDR3: CASSVTGTQPQHF
size: NA; D: TRBD1; V: TRBV18; J: TRBJ1-3; DNA: TGTGCCAGCTCAGTTGACAGGGTGGCTGGAAACACCATATATTTT; CDR3: CASSVDRVAGNTIYF
size: NA; D: NA; V: TRBV6-6; J: TRBJ1-3; DNA: TGTGCCAGCGTAGTCCGAAACACCATATATTTT; CDR3: CASVVRNTIYF
size: few; D: NA; V: TRBV5-1; J: TRBJ2-2; DNA: TGCGCCAGCAGCACCCAGGGGAACGGGGAGCTGTTTTTT; CDR3: CASSTQGNGELFF
size: NA; D: NA; V: TRBV5-1; J: TRBJ2-5; DNA: TGCGCCAGCAGCCAAGGACTGTCCCGAGAGACCCAGTACTTC; CDR3: CASSQGLSRETQYF
size: NA; D: NA; V: TRBV5-1; J: TRBJ2-7; DNA: TGCGCCAGCAGCTCCTGGACGGGATCCTACGAGCAGTACTTC; CDR3: CASSSWTGSYEQYF
size: NA; D: NA; V: TRBV4-3; J: TRBJ1-1; DNA: TGCGCCAGCAGCCAAGATCTCAGGTGGGCGGCTTTCTTT; CDR3: CASSQDLRWAAFF
size: NA; D: NA; V: TRBV5-1; J: TRBJ2-5; DNA: TGCGCCAGCAGCTTGGTTAGGGGTGAGACCCAGTACTTC; CDR3: CASSLVRGETQYF
size: few; D: NA; V: TRBV5-4; J: TRBJ2-6; DNA: TGTGCCAGCAGCGAGGACTCCAGCTCTGGGGCCAACGTCCTGACTTTC; CDR3: CASSEDSSSGANVLTF
size: NA; D: TRBD2; V: TRBV5-1; J: TRBJ2-3; DNA: TGCGCCAGCAGCGAACCGTCTAGCGGGGGGGCCTCATATTTT; CDR3: CASSEPSSGGASYF
size: once; D: TRBD1; V: TRBV15; J: TRBJ1-6; DNA: TGTGCCACCACAGGGACAGCTTATAATTCACCCCTCCACTTT; CDR3: CATTGTAYNSPLHF
size: once; D: NA; V: TRBV19; J: TRBJ2-1; DNA: TGTGCCAGTAGTATAGTCGGGGAGTACTACAATGAGCAGTTCTTC; CDR3: CASSIVGEYYNEQFF
size: NA; D: NA; V: TRBV5-8; J: TRBJ1-2; DNA: TGTGCCAGCAGCCCACATTTTGGAGGGGCTGGCTACACCTTC; CDR3: CASSPHFGGAGYTF
size: NA; D: NA; V: TRBV7-2; J: TRBJ2-5; DNA: TGTGCCAGCAGCTTTTCGGGGGGCGAGGAGACCCAGTACTTC; CDR3: CASSFSGGEETQYF
size: NA; D: TRBD1; V: TRBV5-4; J: TRBJ2-7; DNA: TGTGCCAGCAGCCCGGAGCCAGGGGGCTACGAGCAGTACTTC; CDR3: CASSPEPGGYEQYF
size: NA; D: NA; V: TRBV4-3; J: TRBJ1-4; DNA: TGCGCCAGCAGCCAAGATGGAGCAGGGGCTCGCGAAAAACTGTTTTTT; CDR3: CASSQDGAGAREKLFF
size: NA; D: TRBD1; V: TRBV19; J: TRBJ1-3; DNA: TGTGCCAGTAGTCCCGGGACAGGGGGGCCTGGAAACACCATATATTTT; CDR3: CASSPGTGGPGNTIYF
size: NA; D: TRBD1; V: TRBV5-6; J: TRBJ2-3; DNA: TGTGCCAGCAGCTTGACAGGGGCTACGCAGTATTTT; CDR3: CASSLTGATQYF
size: NA; D: TRBD1; V: TRBV12-5; J: TRBJ1-4; DNA: TGTGCTAGTGGTTTGGTACGAACAGGGGGTTCAACTAATGAAAAACTGTTTTTT; CDR3: CASGLVRTGGSTNEKLFF
size: NA; D: NA; V: TRBV4-2; J: TRBJ1-2; DNA: TGTGCCAGCAGCCAAGGGGACAAGAGAGATGGCTACACCTTC; CDR3: CASSQGDKRDGYTF
size: NA; D: NA; V: TRBV7-2; J: TRBJ1-1; DNA: TGTGCCAGCAGCCTGGGACACTCGAACACTGAAGCTTTCTTT; CDR3: CASSLGHSNTEAFF
size: NA; D: TRBD1; V: TRBV27; J: TRBJ1-2; DNA: TGTGCCAGCAGTTTAAGGGGAACAGGGGCCGACTATGGCTACACCTTC; CDR3: CASSLRGTGADYGYTF
size: few; D: NA; V: TRBV2; J: TRBJ2-7; DNA: TGTGCCAGCGGTATGCAGAACTACGAGCAGTACTTC; CDR3: CASGMQNYEQYF
size: once; D: TRBD1; V: TRBV6-1; J: TRBJ1-6; DNA: TGTGCCAGCAGTCGGCGGACAGGGCAGGGGTCACCCCTCCACTTT; CDR3: CASSRRTGQGSPLHF
size: NA; D: TRBD2; V: TRBV7-2; J: TRBJ2-5; DNA: TGTGCCAGCAGCTTAGGGGCGGGGGGGCCCCTAGAGACCCAGTACTTC; CDR3: CASSLGAGGPLETQYF
size: once; D: TRBD1; V: TRBV5-1; J: TRBJ2-3; DNA: TGCGCCAGCAGTGTGCAAACAGGGGTAGGGACAGATACGCAGTATTTT; CDR3: CASSVQTGVGTDTQYF
size: NA; D: NA; V: TRBV12-5; J: TRBJ1-1; DNA: TGTGCTAGTGGTTATCAGGTGGCTGAAGCTTTCTTT; CDR3: CASGYQVAEAFF
size: NA; D: TRBD1; V: TRBV6-5; J: TRBJ2-7; DNA: TGTGCCAGCAGTTATAGGGGGCATACCTACGAGCAGTACTTC; CDR3: CASSYRGHTYEQYF
size: NA; D: NA; V: TRBV11-2; J: TRBJ1-6; DNA: TGTGCCAGCAGCTTAGATTCTGCAGGGATCGTTACTTCACCCCTCCACTTT; CDR3: CASSLDSAGIVTSPLHF
size: NA; D: TRBD1; V: TRBV19; J: TRBJ1-2; DNA: TGTGCCAGTAGTCTCTCGGGACAGGTCTATGGCTACACCTTC; CDR3: CASSLSGQVYGYTF
size: NA; D: TRBD2; V: TRBV9; J: TRBJ2-1; DNA: TGTGCCAGCAGCTACTTCTCACTAGCGGGGGGCTACAATGAGCAGTTCTTC; CDR3: CASSYFSLAGGYNEQFF
size: NA; D: NA; V: TRBV9; J: TRBJ1-2; DNA: TGTGCCAGCAGCGTGCAGGGGATGGATGGCTACACCTTC; CDR3: CASSVQGMDGYTF
size: NA; D: NA; V: TRBV5-6; J: TRBJ2-7; DNA: TGTGCCAGCAGCTTGCTGCGGGTCGAGCAGTACTTC; CDR3: CASSLLRVEQYF
size: NA; D: NA; V: TRBV5-4; J: TRBJ2-3; DNA: TGTGCCAGCAGCTTGGTAACAGATCCAGGCACAGATACGCAGTATTTT; CDR3: CASSLVTDPGTDTQYF